The clone carrying this TCR beta chain appeared a single time. The sample comes from a study of T cell responses to AZD1222 COVID-19 vaccine. Measured with immunoSEQ multiplex PCR; TCRdb has only the in-frame clones, and not every one. The table has 150,000 or so clones, less than 90% seen once; the top ten hold 5.5%. Germline values: CDR1 SGHRS, CDR2 YFSETQ. V trimming: 3 bases; J trimming: 4 bases; junction bases outside the gene matches: 9. The CDR3 has 17 residues. The TCR originated in an adult in good health. The chain employs TRBV5-1 and TRBJ1-3; 11 nucleotides agree with TRBD1. The sample consisted of peripheral blood, taken on day 0 of MenACWY control vaccination. CDR3 sequence reads: CASSSDRGQRRGNTIYF. The CDR3 DNA is TGCGCCAGCAGCTCGGACAGGGGGCAACGGAGAGGAAACACCATATATTTT.